This T cell receptor beta chain stems from a study of blood T cell repertoires in COVID-19. The study drew participants aged about 18 to 95 years from some 23 US areas. Clinical history reported by participants formed the basis on which cohorts were assigned. CDR1 MDHEN and CDR2 SYDVKM come from the germline V gene. CDR3 size: 13 residues. V lost 7 bases and J lost 3, with 12 bases in between. TCRdb's table, derived via immunoSEQ multiplex PCR, lists solely in-frame clones and lacks some. The table lists a few hundred thousand clones, around 87% of them singletons. The J gene is TRBJ1-1, the V gene TRBV28; weak D call: TRBD1 (6 bases). Specimen: PBMCs or T cells enriched from blood (not recorded which). This sequence originates from a man aged 35 to 55 in a cohort exposed to, infected with or recovered from COVID-19 (not recorded which). CDR3 bases: TGTGCCAGCATCGCCAGGGGTTACACTGAAGCTTTCTTT. Protein: CASIARGYTEAFF.